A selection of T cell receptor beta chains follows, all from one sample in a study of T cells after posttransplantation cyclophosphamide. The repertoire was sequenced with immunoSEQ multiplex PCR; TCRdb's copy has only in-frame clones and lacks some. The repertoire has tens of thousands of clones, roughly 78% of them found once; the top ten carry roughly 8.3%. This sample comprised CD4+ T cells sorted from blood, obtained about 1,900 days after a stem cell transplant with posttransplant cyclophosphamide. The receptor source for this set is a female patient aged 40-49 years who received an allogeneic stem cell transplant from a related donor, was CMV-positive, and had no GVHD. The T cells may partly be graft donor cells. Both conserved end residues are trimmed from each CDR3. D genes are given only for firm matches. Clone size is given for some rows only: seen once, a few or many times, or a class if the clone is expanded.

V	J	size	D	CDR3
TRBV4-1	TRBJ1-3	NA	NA	ASSQERQPGNTIY
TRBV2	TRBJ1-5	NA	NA	ASSVDIRSNQPQH
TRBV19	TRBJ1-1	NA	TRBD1	ASSIGHRGSGNTEAF
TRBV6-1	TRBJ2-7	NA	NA	ASSVGLGSSYEQY
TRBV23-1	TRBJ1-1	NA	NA	ASSQSGGFSAIEAF
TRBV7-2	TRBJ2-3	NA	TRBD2	ASSLVAGRGDTQY
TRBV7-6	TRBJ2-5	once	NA	ASSPGGGETQY
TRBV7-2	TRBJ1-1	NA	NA	ASSLVPGLGTEAF
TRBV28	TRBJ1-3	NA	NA	ASSPHRDTIY
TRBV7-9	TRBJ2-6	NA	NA	ASVLGVGANVLT
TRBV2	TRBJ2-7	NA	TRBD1	ASAARGYYEQY
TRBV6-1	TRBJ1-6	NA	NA	ASSEPGDSPLH
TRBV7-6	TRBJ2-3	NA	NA	ASSLAPQGTDTQY
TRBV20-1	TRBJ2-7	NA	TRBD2	SAGTSYEQY
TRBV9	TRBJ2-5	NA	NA	ASSRRGGVQETQY
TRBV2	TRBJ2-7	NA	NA	ASSDPNARVGYEQY
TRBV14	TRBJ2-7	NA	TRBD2	ASSLRRGGTPSNYEQY
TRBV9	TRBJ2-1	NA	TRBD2	ASSVGTSGGALNEQF
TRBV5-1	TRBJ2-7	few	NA	ASSLGRMFYEQY
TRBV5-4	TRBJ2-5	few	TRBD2	ASSLAGGQETQY
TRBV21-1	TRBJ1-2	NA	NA	ASRPGSDRGHNYGYT
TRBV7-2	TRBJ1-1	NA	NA	ASSSKRGTEAF
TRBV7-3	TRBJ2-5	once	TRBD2	ASSFRAGVQETQY
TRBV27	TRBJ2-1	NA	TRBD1	ASRLTGRSYNEQF
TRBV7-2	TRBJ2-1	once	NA	ASTLGGTRSYNEQF
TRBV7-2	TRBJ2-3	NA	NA	ASSLGASSSTDTQY
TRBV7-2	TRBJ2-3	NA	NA	ASSPSGATTDTQY
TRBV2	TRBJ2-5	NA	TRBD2	ASRRGGEETQY
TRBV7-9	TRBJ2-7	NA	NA	ASGAPRQTLSYEQY
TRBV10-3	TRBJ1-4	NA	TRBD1	AISESGQGRKEKLF
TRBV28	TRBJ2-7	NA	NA	ASQTGLYEQY
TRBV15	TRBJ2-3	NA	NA	ATSRDRGRSTDTQY
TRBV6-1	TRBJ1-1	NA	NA	AAHPGARNTEAF
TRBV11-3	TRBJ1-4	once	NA	ASSFRHNEKLF
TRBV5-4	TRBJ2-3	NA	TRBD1	ASSIDRANTQY
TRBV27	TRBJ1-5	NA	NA	ASSPRDSSNQPQH
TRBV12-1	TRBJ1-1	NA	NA	ASSFEVRSGAF
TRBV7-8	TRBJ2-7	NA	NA	ASSLAAGPYEQY
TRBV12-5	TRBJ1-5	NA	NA	ASGLGQGYSNQPQH
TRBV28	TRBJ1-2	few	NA	ASSLYTGGYT
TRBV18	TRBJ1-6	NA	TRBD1	ASSLRTGGSNISPLH
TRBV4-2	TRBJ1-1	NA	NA	ASSLQGPEAF
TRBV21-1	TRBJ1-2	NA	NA	ASRSDRGRERGYT
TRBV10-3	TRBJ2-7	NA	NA	ATQGGAYEQY
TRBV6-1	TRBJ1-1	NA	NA	ASSGGFNTEAF
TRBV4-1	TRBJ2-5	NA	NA	ASSQGWARETQY
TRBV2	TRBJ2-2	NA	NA	ASSEEVRTRHTGELF
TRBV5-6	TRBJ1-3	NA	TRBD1	ASRKTGGNTIY
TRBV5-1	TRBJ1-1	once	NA	ASRAQGQNTEAF
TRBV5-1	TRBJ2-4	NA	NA	ASSLGRGGDIQY
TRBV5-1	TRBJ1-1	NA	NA	ASSLDSLNTEAF
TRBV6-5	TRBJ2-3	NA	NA	ASSRDPTDTQY
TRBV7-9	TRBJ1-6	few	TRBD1	ASSPRTGVNSPLH
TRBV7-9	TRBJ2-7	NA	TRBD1	ASSSRATGVYEQY
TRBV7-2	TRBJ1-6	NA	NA	ASSSTGPGPLH
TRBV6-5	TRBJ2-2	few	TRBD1	ASKGTGRRGELF